The 21 T cell receptor beta chains below were found in one sample sequenced in a study of graft-versus-host responses after intestinal transplantation. Sequencing used immunoSEQ multiplex PCR; TCRdb keeps in-frame clones, though not all of them. This sample carries just under 90,000 clones, roughly four fifths of them seen once, and the ten largest clones take 17%. For these receptors, no antigen is known. Sample: unstimulated CD8+ T cells sorted from spleen or lymph node cells, taken before intestinal transplant. The receptors were sampled from a human donor who received an intestinal transplant.

This clone was seen only a few times. The rearrangement links TRBV6-5 to TRBJ2-7; the match to TRBD2 covers 15 bases. The J segment lost 7 bases and the V segment lost 0 bases, leaving 4 bases of the junction unmatched. This CDR3 has 16 residues. Germline CDR1 and CDR2: MNHEY and SVGAGI. The CDR3, as DNA: TGTGCCAGCAGTTACTCTGGACTAGCGGGAGGGTATGAGCAGTACTTC. It is translated as CASSYSGLAGGYEQYF.

CDR3 in amino acids: CSAEGQGAYNEQFF. The CDR3 DNA is TGCAGCGCCGAGGGACAGGGGGCTTACAATGAGCAGTTCTTC. The rearrangement links TRBV29-1 to TRBJ2-1; 12 bases map to TRBD1. The CDR3 is 14 residues long. V lost 7 bases and J lost 4; bases outside the gene matches: 5. In germline, CDR1 is SQVTM, CDR2 ANQGSEA.

The chain carries TRBV10-1 and TRBJ1-5, with 8 nucleotides matching TRBD1. Per germline, CDR1 WNHNN and CDR2 SYGVQD (reference sequence). The CDR3 has 17 residues. Trimming at V came to 3 bases and at J to 2 bases, leaving 9 bases not matched to a gene. The DNA of the CDR3 is TGCGCCAGCAGTGACCCTTCGGACAGGGATGGCAATCAGCCCCAGCATTTT. This sequence encodes CASSDPSDRDGNQPQHF.

CDR3 in amino acids: CASSQEWREGHTGELFF. The CDR3 coding sequence is TGCGCCAGCAGCCAAGAGTGGAGGGAGGGGCACACCGGGGAGCTGTTTTTT. The rearrangement joins TRBV4-1 to TRBJ2-2, with TRBD2 identical over 7 bases. CDR3 length: 17 amino acids. The V segment lost 0 bases and the J segment 3 bases; nucleotides outside the gene matches: 7. Germline V gene lookup returns CDR1 MGHRA and CDR2 YSYEKL.

On this clone itself: This CDR3 is also generated by other DNA sequences in the sample. The chain combines TRBV4-2 with TRBJ2-2; D not resolved. The CDR3 contains 14 residues. Germline CDR1 LGHNA, CDR2 YNFKEQ. Trimming took off 1 base at V and 2 bases at J, with 5 bases between the two ends. This CDR3 is CASSQGLNTGELFF. CDR3 sequence (DNA): TGTGCCAGCAGCCAAGGACTCAACACCGGGGAGCTGTTTTTT.

This clone was counted between two and nine times. The rearrangement links TRBV6-5 to TRBJ2-1; TRBD2 matches at 7 bases. With V trimmed by 2 bases and J by 2 bases, 3 bases remained unmatched. CDR3 length: 15 amino acids. CDR1 and CDR2 from the germline V gene are MNHEY and SVGAGI. The CDR3 loop reads CASSYLAVPYNEQFF. CDR3 DNA sequence: TGTGCCAGCAGTTACCTAGCGGTCCCCTACAATGAGCAGTTCTTC.

Turning to this clone: Compared with germline, one end of the junction differs, possibly owing to a read error. Other DNA sequences in this sample translate to the same CDR3. V is TRBV7-3 and J is TRBJ2-1; D gene ambiguous. This CDR3 is 13 amino acids long. The germline gives CDR1 SGHTA, CDR2 FQGTGA. Written as DNA, the CDR3 is TGCGATTCCCACAAGAGCTCCTACAATGAGCAGTTCTTC. Amino acids: CDSHKSSYNEQFF.

The chain joins TRBV2 to TRBJ2-1; 11 bases fit TRBD2. V lost 3 bases and J lost 10; bases outside the gene matches: 2. The CDR3 is made up of 13 amino acids. CDR1 SNHLY and CDR2 FYNNEI come from the germline V gene. The CDR3 DNA follows: TGTGCCAGCAGTGAGGGACTAGCGGACGAGCAGTTCTTC. Translated, it gives CASSEGLADEQFF.

This clone was seen more than once but under ten times. The V and J genes are TRBV6-5 and TRBJ2-7; possibly TRBD2 for D (7 bases). V was cut by 8 bases and J by 3 bases, with 17 bases left in between. This CDR3 spans 14 amino acids. Germline loops: CDR1 MNHEY, CDR2 SVGAGI. This CDR3 reads CASLWGGPGYEQYF. For the CDR3, the DNA is TGTGCCAGCCTATGGGGGGGGCCCGGCTACGAGCAGTACTTC.

The chain employs TRBV5-1 and TRBJ2-7; 7 positions agree with TRBD1. Looked up from germline, CDR1 is SGHRS and CDR2 is YFSETQ. CDR3 size: 14 residues. After removal of 0 bases from V and 5 bases from J, the junction contained 5 bases not matched to a gene. The DNA for the CDR3 is TGCGCCAGCAGCTTGGGACAGGGAACGGACGAGCAGTACTTC. Encoded protein: CASSLGQGTDEQYF.

This clone appeared once. The V and J genes are TRBV7-3 and TRBJ2-1; TRBD2 matches 9 bases. Germline V gene sequence: CDR1 SGHTA, CDR2 FQGTGA. V gave up 2 bases and J gave up 1 base; unmatched junction bases: 3. The CDR3 is made up of 16 amino acids. The CDR3 region has the DNA TGTGCCAGCAGCTTACCTAGCGGGAAGTCCTACAATGAGCAGTTCTTC. Protein product: CASSLPSGKSYNEQFF.

The chain employs TRBV5-4 and TRBJ2-5; possibly TRBD1 or TRBD2 for D (5 bases each). The J call could be wrong; TRBJ2-7 is a better fit for the DNA end. Germline CDR1 reads SGHNT; CDR2 reads YYREEE (reference sequence). There are 14 residues in the CDR3. The DNA of the CDR3 is TGTGCCAGCAGCTTAGCAGTGGGGGTCTACGAGCAGTACTTC. Translating gives CASSLAVGVYEQYF.

J is TRBJ2-6 and V is TRBV4-1; 8 bases map to TRBD1. CDR3 size: 17 residues. The V and J ends lost 6 bases and 0 bases, in that order; junction bases with no gene match: 7. Germline CDR1 MGHRA, CDR2 YSYEKL. CDR3 coding DNA: TGCGCCAGCAGGAGGGGACAGGCGGTCTCTGGGGCCAACGTCCTGACTTTC. Its protein is CASRRGQAVSGANVLTF.

J is TRBJ2-1 and V is TRBV7-3, with D unresolved. CDR1 is SGHTA, CDR2 FQGTGA, per germline. The CDR3 is 12 amino acids. Trimming removed 3 bases at V and 8 bases at J, with 8 bases between. CDR3 sequence (DNA): TGTGCCAGCAGCTTCAGCCTAGATGAGCAGTTCTTC. As protein: CASSFSLDEQFF.

V gene TRBV11-2 combines with J gene TRBJ1-1; no firm D call. The germline CDR1 and CDR2 sequences are SGHAT and FQNNGV. The CDR3 is 16 residues long. V lost 1 base, J lost 0 bases, and 12 bases lay in between. The DNA for the CDR3 is TGTGCCAGCAGCTTAGGATACGGGATGGTGAACACTGAAGCTTTCTTT. Its protein product is CASSLGYGMVNTEAFF.

The J gene is TRBJ2-5, the V gene TRBV28; the D gene is possibly TRBD1 (6 bases). This CDR3 spans 16 amino acids. The germline V and J ends were trimmed by 5 bases and 4 bases, with 20 bases remaining between them. Per germline, CDR1 MDHEN and CDR2 SYDVKM. CDR3 sequence: CASSPRTTGWPETQYF. The CDR3 DNA reads as TGTGCCAGCAGTCCGAGAACTACAGGGTGGCCAGAGACCCAGTACTTC.

J is TRBJ2-5 and V is TRBV5-6, with no clear D. The CDR3 runs 11 residues. The V gene's germline CDR1 is SGHDT and CDR2 YYEEEE. Trimming removed 5 bases at V and 1 base at J, with 3 bases between. CDR3 amino acids: CASSSQETQYF. The CDR3 coding sequence is TGTGCCAGCAGTTCCCAAGAGACCCAGTACTTC.

The chain joins TRBV11-1 to TRBJ2-1, with 14 bases identical to TRBD2. The V gene's germline CDR1 is SGHAT and CDR2 FQDESV (reference sequence). Trimming cost V 5 bases and J 6 bases; bases outside gene matches: 3. This CDR3 has 15 amino acids. The CDR3 is CASSRLAGGRNEQFF. The CDR3 DNA is TGTGCCAGCAGCAGACTAGCGGGGGGGCGCAATGAGCAGTTCTTC.

Details on this clone: Other DNA sequences in this specimen translate into the identical CDR3. This chain joins TRBV19 and TRBJ1-5; 8 bases map to TRBD1. V was pared by 8 bases and J by 5 bases, with 17 bases of the junction left unmatched. Germline V gives CDR1 LNHDA, CDR2 SQIVND (reference sequence). The CDR3 is 17 amino acids. The CDR3 loop is CASLGSKKDRDHQPQHF. The DNA of the CDR3 is TGTGCCAGTCTCGGATCCAAAAAGGACAGGGATCATCAGCCCCAGCATTTT.

This chain uses TRBV5-1 with TRBJ2-1, with D hard to call. The V end lost 0 bases, the J end lost 4 bases, and 5 bases lay between the germline ends. The CDR3 sequence is 13 residues long. Germline values: CDR1 SGHRS, CDR2 YFSETQ. In nucleotides, the CDR3 is TGCGCCAGCAGCTTGGGTACATACAATGAGCAGTTCTTC. Translation: CASSLGTYNEQFF.

The sample holds one count of this clone. The chain recombines TRBV5-6 with TRBJ2-7, with D perhaps matching TRBD2 (6 bases). Germline assignment: CDR1 SGHDT and CDR2 YYEEEE. The CDR3 is made up of 14 amino acids. Trimming left V 2 bases short and J 0 bases short, with 9 bases between. DNA of the CDR3: TGTGCCAGCAGCTTTGCGGGGAGCTCCTACGAGCAGTACTTC. Translated: CASSFAGSSYEQYF.